This paragraph reports one TCR beta chain. Its target is unknown. The record originates from a study of T cells in Graves' hyperthyroidism and ophthalmopathy. Findings and caveats of the study: In blood, most of the thyroid clonotypes expanded above 0.001 were also present.

Stable Graves' hyperthyroidism meant no ophthalmopathy progression within 18 months. Diagnostic decisions used clinical symptoms, serum thyroxine and TRAb, thyroid ultrasound and orbital computed tomography. Using RNA transcripts as the source, TCR beta CDR3 regions were amplified. First-round RT-PCR with HTBI primers amplified the TCR CDR3 region. TCRdb re-derived calls from the multiplex PCR reads in MiXCR, one entry per CDR3 protein. The sample includes some 180,000 distinct CDR3 sequences, 17% of them seen just once. Trimming shortened V by 3 bases and J by 1 base, and 10 bases separated the two germline ends. The length of the CDR3 is 15 residues. Germline lookup yields CDR1 DFQATT and CDR2 SNEGSKA (reference sequence).

The TCR comes from a woman between 50 and 59 years old with Graves' hyperthyroidism. The V call is TRBV20-1, the J call TRBJ2-6; no clear D gene. Sequencing used blood. The CDR3 DNA follows: TGCAGTGCTAGGGACGACCTATCTGGGGCCAACGTCCTGACTTTC. It specifies CSARDDLSGANVLTF.